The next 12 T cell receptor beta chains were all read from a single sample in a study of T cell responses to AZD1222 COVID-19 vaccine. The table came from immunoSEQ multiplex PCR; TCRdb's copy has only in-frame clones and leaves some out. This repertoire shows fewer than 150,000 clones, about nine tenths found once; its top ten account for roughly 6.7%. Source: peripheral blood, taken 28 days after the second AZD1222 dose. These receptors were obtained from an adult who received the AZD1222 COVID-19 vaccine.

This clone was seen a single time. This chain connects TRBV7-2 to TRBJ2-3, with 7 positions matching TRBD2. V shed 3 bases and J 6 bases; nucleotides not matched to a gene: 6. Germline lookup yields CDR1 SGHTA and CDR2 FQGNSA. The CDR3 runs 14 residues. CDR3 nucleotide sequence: TGTGCCAGCAGCTTTCGACTAGCTCCCGATACGCAGTATTTT. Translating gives CASSFRLAPDTQYF.

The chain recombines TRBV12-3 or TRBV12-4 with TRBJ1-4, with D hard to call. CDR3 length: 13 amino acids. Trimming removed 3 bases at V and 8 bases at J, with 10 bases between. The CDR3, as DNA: TGTGCCAGCAGTTTCAGGAGGGAAGAAAAACTGTTTTTT. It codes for CASSFRREEKLFF.

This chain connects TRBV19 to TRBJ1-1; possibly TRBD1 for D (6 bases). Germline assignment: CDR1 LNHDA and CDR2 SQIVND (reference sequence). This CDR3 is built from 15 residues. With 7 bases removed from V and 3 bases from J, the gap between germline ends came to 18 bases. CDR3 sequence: CASTPRGDGYTEAFF. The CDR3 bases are TGTGCCAGTACCCCGAGGGGGGATGGGTACACTGAAGCTTTCTTT.

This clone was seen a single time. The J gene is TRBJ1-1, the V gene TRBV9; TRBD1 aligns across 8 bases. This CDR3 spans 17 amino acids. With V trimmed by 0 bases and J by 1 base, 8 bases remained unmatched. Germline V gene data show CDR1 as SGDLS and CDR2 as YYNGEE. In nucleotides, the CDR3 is TGTGCCAGCAGCGTAGATAGGGCAGGGGGCCGGAACACTGAAGCTTTCTTT. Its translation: CASSVDRAGGRNTEAFF.

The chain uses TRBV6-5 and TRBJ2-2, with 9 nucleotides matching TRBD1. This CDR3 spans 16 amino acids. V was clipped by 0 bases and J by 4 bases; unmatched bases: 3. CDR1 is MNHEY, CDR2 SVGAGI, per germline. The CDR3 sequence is CASSYSWGQGTGELFF. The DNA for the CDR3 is TGTGCCAGCAGTTACTCTTGGGGACAGGGCACCGGGGAGCTGTTTTTT.

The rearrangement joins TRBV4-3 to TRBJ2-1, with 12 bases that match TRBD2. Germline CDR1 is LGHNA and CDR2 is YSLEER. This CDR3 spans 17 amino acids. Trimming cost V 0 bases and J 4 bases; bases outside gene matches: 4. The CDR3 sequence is CASSQEPGTSGYNEQFF. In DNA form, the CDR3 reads TGCGCCAGCAGCCAAGAACCAGGGACTAGCGGGTACAATGAGCAGTTCTTC.

The CDR3 nucleotides read TGTGCCAGCAGTCCACCTTGGGGCATACGGGACGGAATTAATTCACCCCTCCACTTT. This codes for CASSPPWGIRDGINSPLHF. This rearrangement joins TRBV28 to TRBJ1-6; TRBD1 might be the D (5 bases). Per the germline V gene, CDR1 is MDHEN and CDR2 is SYDVKM. With 5 bases removed from V and 6 bases from J, the gap between germline ends came to 26 bases. This CDR3 is 19 amino acids long.

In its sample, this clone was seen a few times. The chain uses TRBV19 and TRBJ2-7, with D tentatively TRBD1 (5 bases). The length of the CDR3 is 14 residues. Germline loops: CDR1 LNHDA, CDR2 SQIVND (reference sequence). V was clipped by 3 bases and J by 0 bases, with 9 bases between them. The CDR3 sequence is CASSIDSSSYEQYF. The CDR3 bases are TGTGCCAGTAGTATTGACAGCAGCTCCTACGAGCAGTACTTC.

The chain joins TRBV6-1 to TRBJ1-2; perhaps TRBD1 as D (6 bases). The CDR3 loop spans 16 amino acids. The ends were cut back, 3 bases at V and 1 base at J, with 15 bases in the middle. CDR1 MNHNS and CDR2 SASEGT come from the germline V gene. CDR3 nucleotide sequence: TGTGCCAGCAGTGACCCCGCCGGACAGAATAACTATGGCTACACCTTC. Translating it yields CASSDPAGQNNYGYTF.

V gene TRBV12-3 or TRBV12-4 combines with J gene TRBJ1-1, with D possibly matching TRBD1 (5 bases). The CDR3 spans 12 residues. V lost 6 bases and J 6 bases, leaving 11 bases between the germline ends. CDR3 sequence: CASRPGSSEAFF. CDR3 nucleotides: TGTGCCAGCAGACCAGGGTCATCTGAAGCTTTCTTT.

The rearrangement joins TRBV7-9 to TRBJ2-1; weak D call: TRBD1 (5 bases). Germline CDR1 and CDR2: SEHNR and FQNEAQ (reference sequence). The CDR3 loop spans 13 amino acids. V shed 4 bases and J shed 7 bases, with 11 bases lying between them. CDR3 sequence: CASSSLGRNEQFF. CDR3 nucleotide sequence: TGTGCCAGCAGCTCTCTGGGGCGGAATGAGCAGTTCTTC.

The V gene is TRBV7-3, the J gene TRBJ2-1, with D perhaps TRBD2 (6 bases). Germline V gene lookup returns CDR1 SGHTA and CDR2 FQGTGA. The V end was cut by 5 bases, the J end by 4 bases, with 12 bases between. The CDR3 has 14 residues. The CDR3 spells CASSAGGNYNEQFF. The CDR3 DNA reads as TGTGCCAGCAGCGCCGGGGGAAATTACAATGAGCAGTTCTTC. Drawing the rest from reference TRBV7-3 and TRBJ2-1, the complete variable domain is GAGVSQTPSNKVTEKGKYVELRCDPISGHTALYWYRQSLGQGPEFLIYFQGTGAADDSGLPNDRFFAVRPEGSVSTLKIQRTERGDSAVYLCASSAGGNYNEQFFGPGTRLTVL.